The 17 T cell receptor beta chains below all came from one sample that was sequenced in a study of cytomegalovirus exposure and HLA in healthy donors. Researchers ran the PCR with 60 Vbeta and 13 Jbeta primers. Only in-frame clones appear in the TCRdb table, and some are missing; sequencing was by immunoSEQ multiplex PCR. The sample consists of about 83,000 clones, 78% of them appearing once. Material: PBMCs. These TCRs come from a man aged 18 to 29 in good health and CMV-seropositive.

The rearrangement uses TRBV19 and TRBJ2-7; tentative D call: TRBD2 (5 bases). V was pared by 5 bases and J by 5 bases, with 19 bases between. Germline lookup yields CDR1 LNHDA and CDR2 SQIVND (reference sequence). CDR3 length: 15 amino acids. CDR3 in DNA: TGTGCCAGTAGTTGGTCAGCCCGGACTTACGACGAGCAGTACTTC. This codes for CASSWSARTYDEQYF. Looking up the rest from reference TRBV19 and TRBJ2-7 gives the full variable domain: DGGITQSPKYLFRKEGQNVTLSCEQNLNHDAMYWYRQDPGQGLRLIYYSQIVNDFQKGDIAEGYSVSREKKESFPLTVTSAQKNPTAFYLCASSWSARTYDEQYFGPGTRLTVT.

This clone was seen a handful of times. The chain joins TRBV6-1 to TRBJ1-4; D call uncertain. V was clipped by 4 bases and J by 0 bases, with 9 bases between them. Germline V gene lookup returns CDR1 MNHNS and CDR2 SASEGT. The length of the CDR3 is 15 residues. This CDR3 reads CASSGILATNEKLFF. The CDR3 DNA follows: TGTGCCAGCAGTGGGATCCTAGCAACTAATGAAAAACTGTTTTTT.

This chain joins TRBV6-1 and TRBJ2-2, with TRBD1 as a possible D gene (5 bases). The CDR3 runs 13 residues. The V gene lost 9 bases and the J gene lost 4 bases, with 12 bases spanning the gap. CDR1 is MNHNS, CDR2 SASEGT, per germline. The CDR3: CASNTGPTGELFF. CDR3 DNA sequence: TGTGCCAGTAACACAGGTCCCACCGGGGAGCTGTTTTTT.

Written as DNA, the CDR3 is TGTGCCAGCACTGCCCCTAGCGGGAGTAGTGGCGAGCAGTACTTC. Translation gives CASTAPSGSSGEQYF. The chain is built from TRBV28 and TRBJ2-7, with 10 nucleotides matching TRBD2. Losses at the gene ends were 7 bases for V and 6 bases for J; bases not matched to a gene: 12. This CDR3 is built from 15 residues. CDR1 MDHEN and CDR2 SYDVKM come from the germline V gene.

The genes are TRBV5-4 and TRBJ1-1; weak D call: TRBD1 (6 bases). The CDR3 totals 14 residues. Germline V gene data show CDR1 as SGHNT and CDR2 as YYREEE (reference sequence). V lost 0 bases and J lost 5, with 11 bases in between. CDR3 nucleotide sequence: TGTGCCAGCAGCTTGGACAGGGAAATAACTGAAGCTTTCTTT. Translated, it gives CASSLDREITEAFF.

The chain is built from TRBV25-1 and TRBJ2-1; 11 nucleotides line up with TRBD2. CDR1 MGHDK and CDR2 SYGVNS come from the germline V gene. This CDR3 has 14 amino acids. J gave up 5 bases and V 11 bases, and 8 bases lay outside the gene matches. CDR3: CAVSGTSGHNEQFF. The CDR3 DNA sequence: TGTGCCGTCTCCGGGACTAGCGGCCACAATGAGCAGTTCTTC. Based on the CDR3 plus reference TRBV25-1 and TRBJ2-1, the full variable domain is EADIYQTPRYLVIGTGKKITLECSQTMGHDKMYWYQQDPGMELHLIHYSYGVNSTEKGDLSSESTVSRIRTEHFPLTLESARPSHTSQYLCAVSGTSGHNEQFFGPGTRLTVL.

The chain couples TRBV5-4 to TRBJ2-3; TRBD2 might be the D (5 bases). Per the germline V gene, CDR1 is SGHNT and CDR2 is YYREEE (reference sequence). Trimming stripped 0 bases from V and 4 bases from J, with 15 bases between. This CDR3 has 16 residues. This chain's CDR3 is CASSLEEEWSADTQYF. In DNA form, the CDR3 reads TGTGCCAGCAGCTTGGAGGAGGAATGGAGCGCAGATACGCAGTATTTT.

This rearrangement joins TRBV7-8 to TRBJ2-2; 12 positions agree with TRBD2. Germline V gene sequence: CDR1 SGHVS, CDR2 FQNEAQ. This CDR3 is 15 amino acids long. J gave up 7 bases and V 4 bases, and 4 bases lay outside the gene matches. CDR3 DNA sequence: TGTGCCAGCAGCTCACTAGCGGGAGGAGTCGGGGAGCTGTTTTTT. Its translation is CASSSLAGGVGELFF.

The V and J genes are TRBV28 and TRBJ2-3; 8 bases line up with TRBD2. Germline CDR1 MDHEN, CDR2 SYDVKM. This CDR3 is built from 16 residues. V was pared by 6 bases and J by 2 bases, with 10 bases of the junction left unmatched. In DNA form, the CDR3 reads TGTGCCAGCAGCCGGAATAGCGGGATGGTCACAGATACGCAGTATTTT. Translating it yields CASSRNSGMVTDTQYF.

This clone was observed a single time. The chain is built from TRBV29-1 and TRBJ2-3; D unclear. The germline V gene encodes CDR1 SQVTM and CDR2 ANQGSEA. The CDR3 is 11 residues long. CDR3 residues: CNAASTDTQYF. The CDR3 coding sequence is TGCAACGCGGCTAGCACAGATACGCAGTATTTT.

The chain employs TRBV4-1 and TRBJ2-1; perhaps TRBD2 as D (6 bases). The CDR3 has 17 amino acids. V lost 1 base, J lost 7 bases, and 20 bases lay in between. In germline, CDR1 is MGHRA, CDR2 YSYEKL. The CDR3 reads CASSQGEGRSRTNEQFF. The CDR3 DNA is TGCGCCAGCAGCCAAGGCGAGGGGAGGTCTAGGACGAATGAGCAGTTCTTC.

V and J are TRBV10-3 and TRBJ1-2; no definite D call. The length of the CDR3 is 12 residues. The V gene lost 4 bases and the J gene lost 8 bases, with 11 bases spanning the gap. The germline V gene has CDR1 ENHRY and CDR2 SYGVKD. Here the CDR3 reads CAISADRGGYTF. The CDR3 DNA reads as TGTGCCATCAGTGCGGACCGAGGGGGCTACACCTTC.

V and J are TRBV19 and TRBJ2-7; D unclear. The CDR3 is 13 residues long. The V end was cut by 3 bases, the J end by 3 bases, with 9 bases between. Germline values: CDR1 LNHDA, CDR2 SQIVND (reference sequence). The CDR3 region is CASSIPYYYEQYF. The CDR3 DNA is TGTGCCAGTAGTATCCCCTACTACTACGAGCAGTACTTC.

V usage is TRBV6-5 and J usage is TRBJ2-6; 9 bases align to TRBD1. This CDR3 comprises 15 residues. Per the germline V gene, CDR1 is MNHEY and CDR2 is SVGAGI. J was trimmed by 7 bases and V by 5 bases; bases with no gene match: 6. CDR3 in DNA: TGTGCCAGCAGTCCCACGACAGGGGGAGCCAACGTCCTGACTTTC. It codes for CASSPTTGGANVLTF.

The chain recombines TRBV5-6 with TRBJ1-2; D ambiguous. CDR1 is SGHDT, CDR2 YYEEEE, per germline. The CDR3 runs to 12 residues. The V gene lost 6 bases and the J gene lost 3 bases, with 9 bases spanning the gap. The DNA for the CDR3 is TGTGCCAGCACCTTTAGAGACTATGGCTACACCTTC. It is translated as CASTFRDYGYTF.

J is TRBJ2-7 and V is TRBV14; D is unresolved. The CDR3 length is 12 residues. V lost 1 base to trimming and J lost 7 bases, with 8 bases between them. Per germline, CDR1 SGHDN and CDR2 FVKESK. CDR3 residues: CASSQVSWEQYF. Written as DNA, the CDR3 is TGTGCCAGCAGCCAAGTTAGTTGGGAGCAGTACTTC.

This clone was seen a handful of times. This chain uses TRBV5-6 with TRBJ2-5; 15 bases are shared with TRBD2. The germline V gene has CDR1 SGHDT and CDR2 YYEEEE. Unmatched junction bases numbered 5, after V lost 4 bases and J lost 4 bases. This CDR3 region has 16 residues. The CDR3: CASSTGLAGGAETQYF. The CDR3 nucleotides read TGTGCCAGCAGCACTGGACTAGCGGGAGGGGCAGAGACCCAGTACTTC.